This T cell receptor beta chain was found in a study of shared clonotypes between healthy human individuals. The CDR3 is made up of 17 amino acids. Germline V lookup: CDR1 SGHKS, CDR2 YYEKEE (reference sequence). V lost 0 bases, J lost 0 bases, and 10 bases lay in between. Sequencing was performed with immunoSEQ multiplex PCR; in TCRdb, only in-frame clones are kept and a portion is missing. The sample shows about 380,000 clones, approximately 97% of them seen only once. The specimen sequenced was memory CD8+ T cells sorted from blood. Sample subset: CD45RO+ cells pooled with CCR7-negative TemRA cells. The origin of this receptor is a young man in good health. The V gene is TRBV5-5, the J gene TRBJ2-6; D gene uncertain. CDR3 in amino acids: CASSLDFRFSGANVLTF. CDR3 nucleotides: TGTGCCAGCAGCTTGGATTTTCGGTTCTCTGGGGCCAACGTCCTGACTTTC.